This passage covers 4 T cell receptor beta chains from one sample sequenced in a study of CD8+ T cells in alopecia areata. The authors extracted RNA and reverse transcribed it into cDNA as the sequencing template. TCRdb's table, derived via immunoSEQ multiplex PCR, lists solely in-frame clones and lacks some. Of 100,000 or so clones in the sample, 55% to 75% are singletons; the top ten hold about 16%. Treatment noted: oral pan-JAK inhibitor, 5-10 mg twice daily. This sample comprised CD8+ T cells sorted from blood, obtained at approximately week 61, from a patient treated with tofacitinib. These receptor sequences come from a human donor with alopecia areata.

This clone was recorded only once. The J gene is TRBJ1-2, the V gene TRBV6-1, with D possibly matching TRBD1 (6 bases). V was shortened by 6 bases and J by 6 bases, with 20 bases between the two germline ends. This CDR3 is built from 15 residues. Germline assignment: CDR1 MNHNS and CDR2 SASEGT. DNA for the CDR3: TGTGCCAGCAGGGTCCCGGGACACCCAAACGATGGCTACACCTTC. This gives the protein CASRVPGHPNDGYTF.

CDR3 in amino acids: CASSTWRGWHEQYF. CDR3 coding DNA: TGTGCCAGCAGCACCTGGAGGGGGTGGCACGAGCAGTACTTC. The chain employs TRBV7-9 and TRBJ2-7; the D gene could be TRBD1 or TRBD2 (6 bases each). This CDR3 spans 14 amino acids. Per the germline V gene, CDR1 is SEHNR and CDR2 is FQNEAQ (reference sequence). V was pared by 5 bases and J by 5 bases, with 16 bases between. Full variable domain (remainder filled in from reference TRBV7-9 and TRBJ2-7): DTGVSQNPRHKITKRGQNVTFRCDPISEHNRLYWYRQTLGQGPEFLTYFQNEAQLEKSRLLSDRFSAERPKGSFSTLEIQRTEQGDSAMYLCASSTWRGWHEQYFGPGTRLTVT.

The gene calls are TRBV12-5 and TRBJ2-7, with D perhaps TRBD1 (7 bases). The CDR3 runs 11 residues. CDR1 and CDR2 from the germline V gene are LGHNT and FRNRAP. V lost 6 bases and J lost 6, with 9 bases in between. The CDR3 spells CASGQGGEQYF. The CDR3 nucleotides read TGTGCTAGTGGGCAGGGGGGCGAGCAGTACTTC.

The genes are TRBV29-1 and TRBJ2-7; D possibly uses TRBD1 or TRBD2 (5 bases each). V lost 1 base and J 4 bases, leaving 17 bases between the germline ends. The CDR3 length is 15 residues. Germline V gives CDR1 SQVTM, CDR2 ANQGSEA. DNA of the CDR3: TGCAGCGTTGAAGGGGGTGGGACCGCCTTGTACGAGCAGTACTTC. Translation: CSVEGGGTALYEQYF.